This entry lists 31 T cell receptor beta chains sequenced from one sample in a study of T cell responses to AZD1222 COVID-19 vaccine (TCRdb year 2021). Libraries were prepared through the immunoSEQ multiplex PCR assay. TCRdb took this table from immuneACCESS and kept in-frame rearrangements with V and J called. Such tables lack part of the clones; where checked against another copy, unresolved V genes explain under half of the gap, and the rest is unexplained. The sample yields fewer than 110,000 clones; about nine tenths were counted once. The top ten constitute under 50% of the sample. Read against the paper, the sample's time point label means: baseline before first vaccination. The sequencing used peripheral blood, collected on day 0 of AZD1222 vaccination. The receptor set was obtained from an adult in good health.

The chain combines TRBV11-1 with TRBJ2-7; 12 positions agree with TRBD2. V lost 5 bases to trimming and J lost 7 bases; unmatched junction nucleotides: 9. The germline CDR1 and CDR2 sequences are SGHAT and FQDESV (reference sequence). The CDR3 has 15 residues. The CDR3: CASSRRLAGVGEQYF. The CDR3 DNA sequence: TGTGCCAGCAGCCGCAGACTAGCGGGAGTGGGAGAGCAGTACTTC.

CDR3 nucleotide sequence: TGTGCCAGCAGCCTAACAGCGCCCTCGGCAGATACGCAGTATTTT. Encoded protein: CASSLTAPSADTQYF. The chain uses TRBV27 and TRBJ2-3; D is undetermined. Germline V CDR1 and CDR2: MNHEY, SMNVEV (reference sequence). V gave up 6 bases and J gave up 4 bases, with 17 bases separating them. The CDR3 extends over 15 amino acids.

CDR3 in DNA: TGTGCCAGCAGAACCCCCGACAGTTATGGCTACACCTTC. Residues: CASRTPDSYGYTF. This sequence joins TRBV6-5 and TRBJ1-2, with a tentative D call TRBD1 (5 bases). Deletions cut 6 bases from V and 5 bases from J, with 13 bases between. Germline V gene lookup returns CDR1 MNHEY and CDR2 SVGAGI. The CDR3 is 13 amino acids.

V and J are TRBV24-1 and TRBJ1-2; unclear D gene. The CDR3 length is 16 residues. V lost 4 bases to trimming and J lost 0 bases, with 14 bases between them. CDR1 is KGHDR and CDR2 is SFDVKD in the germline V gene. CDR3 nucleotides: TGTGCCACCAGTGACCCCTCACAGCCCGCTAACTATGGCTACACCTTC. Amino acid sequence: CATSDPSQPANYGYTF.

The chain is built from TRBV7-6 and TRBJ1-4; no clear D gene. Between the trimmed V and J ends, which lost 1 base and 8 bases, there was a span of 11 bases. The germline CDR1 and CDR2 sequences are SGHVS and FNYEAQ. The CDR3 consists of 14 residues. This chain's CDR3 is CASSLEIGGEKLFF. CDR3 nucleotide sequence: TGTGCCAGCAGCTTAGAGATAGGAGGGGAAAAACTGTTTTTT.

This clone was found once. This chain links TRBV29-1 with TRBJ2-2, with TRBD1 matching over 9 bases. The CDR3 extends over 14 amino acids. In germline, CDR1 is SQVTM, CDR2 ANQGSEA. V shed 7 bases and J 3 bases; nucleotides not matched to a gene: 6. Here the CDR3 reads CSARTGVDTGELFF. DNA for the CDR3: TGCAGCGCCAGGACAGGGGTGGACACCGGGGAGCTGTTTTTT.

This CDR3 is CASSPRRQGRNTEAFF. The CDR3 nucleotides read TGTGCCAGTAGCCCTCGGAGACAGGGCAGGAACACTGAAGCTTTCTTT. This rearrangement joins TRBV19 to TRBJ1-1; 7 bases match TRBD1. The V gene's germline CDR1 is LNHDA and CDR2 SQIVND (reference sequence). This CDR3 region has 16 residues. Trimming removed 6 bases from V and 1 base from J; junction bases left unmatched: 11.

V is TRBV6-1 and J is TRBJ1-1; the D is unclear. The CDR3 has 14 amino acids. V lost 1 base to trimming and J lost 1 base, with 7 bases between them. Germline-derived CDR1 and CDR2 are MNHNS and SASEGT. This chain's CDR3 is CASSEERQNTEAFF. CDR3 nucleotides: TGTGCCAGCAGTGAAGAGCGGCAGAACACTGAAGCTTTCTTT.

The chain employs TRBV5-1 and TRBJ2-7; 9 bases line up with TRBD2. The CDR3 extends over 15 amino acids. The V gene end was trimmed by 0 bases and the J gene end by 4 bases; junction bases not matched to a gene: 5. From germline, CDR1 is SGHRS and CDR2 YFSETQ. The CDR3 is CASSLVAGGQYEQYF. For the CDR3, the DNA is TGCGCCAGCAGCTTGGTTGCGGGAGGGCAGTACGAGCAGTACTTC.

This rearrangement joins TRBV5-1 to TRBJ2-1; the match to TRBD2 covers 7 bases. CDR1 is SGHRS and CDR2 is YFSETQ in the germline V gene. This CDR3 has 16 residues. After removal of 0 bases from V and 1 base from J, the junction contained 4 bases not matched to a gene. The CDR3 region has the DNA TGCGCCAGCAGCTTGGATGGGCGGGGGTCCTACAATGAGCAGTTCTTC. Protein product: CASSLDGRGSYNEQFF.

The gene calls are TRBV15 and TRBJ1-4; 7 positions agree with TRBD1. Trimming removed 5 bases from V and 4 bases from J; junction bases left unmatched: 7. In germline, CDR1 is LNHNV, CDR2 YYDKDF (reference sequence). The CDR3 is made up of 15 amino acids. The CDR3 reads CATSSLQGINEKLFF. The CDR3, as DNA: TGTGCCACCAGCTCGTTACAGGGGATTAATGAAAAACTGTTTTTT. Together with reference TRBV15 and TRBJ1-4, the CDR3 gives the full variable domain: DAMVIQNPRYQVTQFGKPVTLSCSQTLNHNVMYWYQQKSSQAPKLLFHYYDKDFNNEADTPDNFQSRRPNTSFCFLDIRSPGLGDTAMYLCATSSLQGINEKLFFGSGTQLSVL.

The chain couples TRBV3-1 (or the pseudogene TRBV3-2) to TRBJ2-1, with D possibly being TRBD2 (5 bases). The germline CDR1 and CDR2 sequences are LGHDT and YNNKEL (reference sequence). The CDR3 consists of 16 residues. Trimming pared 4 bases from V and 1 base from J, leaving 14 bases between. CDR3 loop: CASSPQRGGSYNEQFF. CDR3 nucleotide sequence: TGTGCCAGCAGCCCCCAACGGGGTGGTTCCTACAATGAGCAGTTCTTC.

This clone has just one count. The CDR3 nucleotides read TGCAGCGTCTTCGACACCAACTCCTACGAGCAGTACTTC. Translated, it gives CSVFDTNSYEQYF. This rearrangement joins TRBV29-1 to TRBJ2-7; D call uncertain. The length of the CDR3 is 13 residues. Germline V lookup: CDR1 SQVTM, CDR2 ANQGSEA. V was pared by 6 bases and J by 0 bases, with 12 bases between.

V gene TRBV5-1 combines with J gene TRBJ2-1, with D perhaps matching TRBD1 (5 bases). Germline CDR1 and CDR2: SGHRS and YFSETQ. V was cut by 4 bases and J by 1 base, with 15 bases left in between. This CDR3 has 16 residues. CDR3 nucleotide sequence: TGCGCCAGCAGCACCTGGCCGACAGAGTCCTACAATGAGCAGTTCTTC. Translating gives CASSTWPTESYNEQFF. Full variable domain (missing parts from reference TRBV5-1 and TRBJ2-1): KAGVTQTPRYLIKTRGQQVTLSCSPISGHRSVSWYQQTPGQGLQFLFEYFSETQRNKGNFPGRFSGRQFSNSRSEMNVSTLELGDSALYLCASSTWPTESYNEQFFGPGTRLTVL.

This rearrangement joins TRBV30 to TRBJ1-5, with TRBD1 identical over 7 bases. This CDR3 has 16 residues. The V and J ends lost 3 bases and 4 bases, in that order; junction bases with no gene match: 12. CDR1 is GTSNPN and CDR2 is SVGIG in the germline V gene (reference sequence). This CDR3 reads CAWRRGRGGKNQPQHF. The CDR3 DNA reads TGTGCCTGGAGAAGGGGGCGAGGGGGAAAGAATCAGCCCCAGCATTTT.

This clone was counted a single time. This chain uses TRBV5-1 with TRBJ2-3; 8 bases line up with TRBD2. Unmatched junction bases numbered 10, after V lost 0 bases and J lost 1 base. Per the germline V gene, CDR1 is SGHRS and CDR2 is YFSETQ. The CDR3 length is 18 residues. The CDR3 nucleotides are TGCGCCAGCAGCTTGGCCCCAGCGGGAGTTACTGGCACAGATACGCAGTATTTT. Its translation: CASSLAPAGVTGTDTQYF.

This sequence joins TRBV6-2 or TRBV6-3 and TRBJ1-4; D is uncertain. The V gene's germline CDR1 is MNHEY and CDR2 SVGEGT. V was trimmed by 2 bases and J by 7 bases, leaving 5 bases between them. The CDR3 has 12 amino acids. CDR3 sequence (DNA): TGTGCCAGCAGTTACGTGGGTGAAAAACTGTTTTTT. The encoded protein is CASSYVGEKLFF.

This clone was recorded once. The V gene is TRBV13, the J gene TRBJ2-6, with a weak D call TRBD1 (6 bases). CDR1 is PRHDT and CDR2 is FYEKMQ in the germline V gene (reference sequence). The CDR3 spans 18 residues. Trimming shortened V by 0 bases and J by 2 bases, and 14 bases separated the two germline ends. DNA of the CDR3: TGTGCCAGCAGCTTAGGCGTGGGCAGGGGAGCTGGGGCCAACGTCCTGACTTTC. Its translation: CASSLGVGRGAGANVLTF.

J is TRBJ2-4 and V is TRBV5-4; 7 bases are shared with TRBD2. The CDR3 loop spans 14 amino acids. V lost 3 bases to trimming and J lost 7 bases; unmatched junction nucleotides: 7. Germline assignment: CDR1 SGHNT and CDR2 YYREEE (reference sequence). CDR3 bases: TGTGCCAGCAGCTCCGGGGGGTTGGGGAACATTCAGTACTTC. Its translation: CASSSGGLGNIQYF.

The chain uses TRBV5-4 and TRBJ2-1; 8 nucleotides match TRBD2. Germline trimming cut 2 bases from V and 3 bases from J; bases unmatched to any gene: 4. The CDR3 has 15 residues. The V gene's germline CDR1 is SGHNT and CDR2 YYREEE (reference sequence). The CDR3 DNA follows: TGTGCCAGCAGCTTCGGTACTAGCGGCTACAATGAGCAGTTCTTC. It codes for CASSFGTSGYNEQFF.

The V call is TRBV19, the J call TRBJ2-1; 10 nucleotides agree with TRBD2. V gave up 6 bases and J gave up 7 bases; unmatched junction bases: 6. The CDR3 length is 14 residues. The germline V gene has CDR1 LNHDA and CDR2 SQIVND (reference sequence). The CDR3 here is CASSPDSGRNEQFF. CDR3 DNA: TGTGCCAGTAGCCCGGATAGCGGGAGGAATGAGCAGTTCTTC.

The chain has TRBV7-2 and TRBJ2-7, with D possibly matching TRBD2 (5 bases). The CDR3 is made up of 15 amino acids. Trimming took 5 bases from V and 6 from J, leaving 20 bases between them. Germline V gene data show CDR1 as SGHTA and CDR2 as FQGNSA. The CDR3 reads CASSPESGTPSEQYF. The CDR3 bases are TGTGCCAGCAGCCCCGAGTCGGGAACCCCCTCCGAGCAGTACTTC.

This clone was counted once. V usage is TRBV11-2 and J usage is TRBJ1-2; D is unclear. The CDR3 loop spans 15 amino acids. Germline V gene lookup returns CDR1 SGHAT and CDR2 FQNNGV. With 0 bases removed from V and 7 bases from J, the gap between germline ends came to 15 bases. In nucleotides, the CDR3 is TGTGCCAGCAGCTTAGATATCCAACTATCGACTGGCTACACCTTC. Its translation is CASSLDIQLSTGYTF.

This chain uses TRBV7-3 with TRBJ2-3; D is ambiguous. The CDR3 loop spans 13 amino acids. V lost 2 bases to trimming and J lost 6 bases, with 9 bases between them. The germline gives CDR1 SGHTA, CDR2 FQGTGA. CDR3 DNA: TGTGCCAGCAGCTTAGGTCCCCTGGATACGCAGTATTTT. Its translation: CASSLGPLDTQYF.

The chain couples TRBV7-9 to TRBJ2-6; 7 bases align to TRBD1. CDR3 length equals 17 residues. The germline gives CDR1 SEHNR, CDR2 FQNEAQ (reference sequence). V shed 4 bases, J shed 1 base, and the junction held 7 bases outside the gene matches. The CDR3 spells CASSYPGGYSGANVLTF. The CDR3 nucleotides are TGTGCCAGCAGCTACCCAGGGGGTTATTCTGGGGCCAACGTCCTGACTTTC.

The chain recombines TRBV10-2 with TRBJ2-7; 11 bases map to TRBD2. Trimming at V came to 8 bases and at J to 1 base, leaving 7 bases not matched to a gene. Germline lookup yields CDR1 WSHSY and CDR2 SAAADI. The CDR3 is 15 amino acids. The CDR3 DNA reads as TGCGCCAGCCAAAGACTAGCGGGAACATCCTACGAGCAGTACTTC. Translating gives CASQRLAGTSYEQYF.

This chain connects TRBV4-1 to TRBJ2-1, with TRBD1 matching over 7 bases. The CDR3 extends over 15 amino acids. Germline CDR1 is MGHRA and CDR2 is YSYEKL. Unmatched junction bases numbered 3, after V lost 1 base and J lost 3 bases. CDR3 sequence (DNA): TGCGCCAGCAGCCAAGGGAGACAGGGCTACAATGAGCAGTTCTTC. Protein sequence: CASSQGRQGYNEQFF.

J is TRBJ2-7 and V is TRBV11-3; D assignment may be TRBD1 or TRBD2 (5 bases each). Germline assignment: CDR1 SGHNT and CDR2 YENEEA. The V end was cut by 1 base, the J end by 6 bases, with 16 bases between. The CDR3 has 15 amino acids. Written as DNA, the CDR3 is TGTGCCAGCAGCTTAGGGGGACGGTCCGTGGGCGAGCAGTACTTC. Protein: CASSLGGRSVGEQYF.

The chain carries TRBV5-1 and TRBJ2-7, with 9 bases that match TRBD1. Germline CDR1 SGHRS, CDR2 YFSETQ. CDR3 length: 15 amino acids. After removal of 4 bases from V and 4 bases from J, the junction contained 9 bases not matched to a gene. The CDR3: CASSPSGTGTYEQYF. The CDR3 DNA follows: TGCGCCAGCAGCCCCTCGGGGACAGGGACGTACGAGCAGTACTTC.

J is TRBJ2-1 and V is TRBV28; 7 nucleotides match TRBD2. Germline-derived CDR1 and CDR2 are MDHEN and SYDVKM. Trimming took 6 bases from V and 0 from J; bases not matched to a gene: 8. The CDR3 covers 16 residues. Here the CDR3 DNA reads TGTGCCAGCAGCAGCCTAGGGGAGGGCTCCTACAATGAGCAGTTCTTC. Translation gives CASSSLGEGSYNEQFF.

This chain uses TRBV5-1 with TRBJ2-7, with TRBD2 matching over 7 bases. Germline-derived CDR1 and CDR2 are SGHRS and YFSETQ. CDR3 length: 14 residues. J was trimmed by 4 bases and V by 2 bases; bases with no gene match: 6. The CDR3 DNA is TGCGCCAGCAGCTTCGCGGGAGTTCAATACGAGCAGTACTTC. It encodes CASSFAGVQYEQYF.